Listed below are T cell receptor beta chains from one sample, sequenced in a study of fetal regulatory T cell absence and autoimmunity. Data came from immunoSEQ multiplex PCR; TCRdb stores just in-frame clones and leaves some out. The repertoire holds just over 45,000 clones, roughly 80% seen once, with roughly 0.37% in the top ten. Material for sequencing was cord blood. The receptors were gathered from a newborn boy with IPEX syndrome. CDR3s leave out the opening cysteine and the closing phenylalanine or tryptophan. A clone size is listed for some rows: how often the clone was seen (once, few, many), or a class if it is expanded.

v_gene	abundance	CDR3aa
TRBV25-1	once	ASSVSWSGNTIY
TRBV29-1	.	SVESGNTIY
TRBV7-2	.	ASRGAGEQF
TRBV30	.	AWSVRRGLSTEAF
TRBV2	.	ASSEWEGTSGRLGYEQY
TRBV2	.	ASNARERFGELF
TRBV11-3	.	ASSSWTRDEQF
TRBV2	.	ASSDAASRDTQY
TRBV5-4	.	ASSLQGAWGNTEAF
TRBV5-4	.	ASSRDSPYNEQF
TRBV13	.	ASSLGGTAPYEQY
TRBV6-5	.	ASRPVQDGQPQH
TRBV6-5	.	ASRKTGNTEAF
TRBV18	.	ASSRPGEGGNYGYT
TRBV5-6	.	ASSLGATGGNYGYT
TRBV5-6	.	ASSRDPQGFSYGYT
TRBV19	few	ASSRQTYSNQPQH
TRBV5-1	.	ASSSDTEKLF
TRBV7-9	.	ASSATLSGGSVEQY
TRBV5-8	.	ASSSVDGYT
TRBV11-2	.	ASSFGTGNEDYGYT
TRBV6-6	.	ASTPRAGGAGELF
TRBV11-2	few	ASSLALSGTGELF
TRBV6-6	.	ASSYWTGSKEKLF
TRBV5-4	.	ASSPDFSSYEQY
TRBV18	.	AATGLATDTQY
TRBV11-2	.	ASSSGREQF
TRBV21-1	.	ASSKDRQGSSTDTQY
TRBV7-9	once	ASSLRFGTQETQY
TRBV7-2	.	ASSARGGSYNEQF
TRBV27	.	ASSHTGGYEQY
TRBV5-4	.	ASSPQRGYEQY
TRBV11-3	.	ASSTVDRVERAQY
TRBV10-3	.	AIRTSGSTDTQY
TRBV12-5	.	ASGLDSTRITDTQY
TRBV13	.	ASSFGSVSYEQY
TRBV6-6	.	ASSTRGRDEQF
TRBV6-5	.	ASSYSSGIGNTIY
TRBV9	few	ASSEGSSYNSPLH
TRBV7-9	once	ASSSTRASSYNEQF
TRBV5-1	.	ASSLEGPGNTIY
TRBV12-5	.	ASGLVRWGTNEKLF